The 2 T cell receptor beta chains presented below share a single source sample, sequenced in a study of blood T cell repertoires in COVID-19. The data were produced by immunoSEQ multiplex PCR, yet TCRdb's version contains in-frame clones alone and is incomplete. The sample lists under 300,000 clones, 88% occurring once. Input material: peripheral blood. These receptors all come from a woman aged 40 to 50 who had recovered from COVID-19.

This rearrangement joins TRBV7-2 to TRBJ1-2, with a weak D call TRBD1 (5 bases). Germline-derived CDR1 and CDR2 are SGHTA and FQGNSA. The CDR3 has 14 residues. The V end lost 1 base, the J end lost 6 bases, and 12 bases lay between the germline ends. CDR3 amino acids: CASSLERQTNGYTF. The CDR3 bases are TGTGCCAGCAGCTTAGAGCGACAGACGAATGGCTACACCTTC.

This chain links TRBV5-6 with TRBJ1-4; 9 bases agree with TRBD1. The ends lost 1 base at V and 10 bases at J; junction bases unmatched: 8. CDR1 and CDR2 (germline): SGHDT, YYEEEE. This CDR3 has 15 residues. In DNA form, the CDR3 reads TGTGCCAGCAGCTTGTTTGATAAGGGACAGGGAAAACTGTTTTTT. Residues: CASSLFDKGQGKLFF.